Sequencing of this T cell receptor (beta chain) was carried out in a study of CD8+CD57+ T cells in acquired aplastic anemia. This clonotype was detected many times. Both TCR beta VDJ combination and CDR3 sequence profiling were carried out. Genomic DNA was the template for this profiling. TCRdb reprocessed the reads with MiXCR, giving one entry per CDR3 protein. The table shows about 270,000 distinct CDR3 sequences, with 55% to 60% occurring only once. Trimming stripped 5 bases from V and 4 bases from J, with 23 bases between. This CDR3 is built from 17 residues. The chain has TRBV12-3 or TRBV12-4 and TRBJ1-2; D is undetermined. The sample taken for sequencing was sorted CD4+, CD8+, or CD8+CD57+ T cells (not recorded which) from PBMCs. The sequence came from a human donor with severe aplastic anemia or a healthy control (not recorded which). The CDR3 loop reads CASSNTPLRAQTYGYTF. DNA of the CDR3: TGTGCCAGCAGTAATACCCCCCTCCGAGCCCAAACCTATGGCTACACCTTC.